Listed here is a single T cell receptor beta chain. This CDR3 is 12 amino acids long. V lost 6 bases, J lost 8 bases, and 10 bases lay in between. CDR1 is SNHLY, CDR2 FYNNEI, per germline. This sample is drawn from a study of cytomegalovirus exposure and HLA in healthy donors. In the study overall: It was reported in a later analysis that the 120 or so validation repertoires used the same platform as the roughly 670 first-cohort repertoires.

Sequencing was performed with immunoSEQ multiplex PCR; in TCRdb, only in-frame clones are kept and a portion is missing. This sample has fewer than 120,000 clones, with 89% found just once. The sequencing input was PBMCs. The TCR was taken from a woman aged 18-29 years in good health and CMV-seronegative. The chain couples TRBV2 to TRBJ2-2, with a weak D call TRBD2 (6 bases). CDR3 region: CASRPEGGELFF. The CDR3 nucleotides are TGTGCCAGCAGACCGGAGGGGGGGGAGCTGTTTTTT.